This T cell receptor beta chain was retrieved from a study of glioma-infiltrating T cells after dendritic cell vaccination. The germline CDR1 and CDR2 sequences are SNHLY and FYNNEI. V lost 7 bases and J lost 6; bases outside the gene matches: 8. The CDR3 covers 14 residues. The time point is: after dendritic cell vaccination, including at tumor progression/relapse. Isocitrate dehydrogenase mutation was absent in all glioblastoma patients. Input was roughly 2.2 ug genomic DNA, or all available if less. TCRdb keeps only in-frame clones here, not all; method: immunoSEQ multiplex PCR. The sample lists roughly 87,000 clones; less than 90% were seen once.

This chain joins TRBV2 and TRBJ2-3; TRBD2 matches at 9 bases. This material consisted of blood, taken after dendritic cell vaccination. This sequence was found in a human donor with glioblastoma. The CDR3 nucleotides are TGTGCCAGCATCTCAGGTAGCGGGGGTGATACGCAGTATTTT. Protein sequence: CASISGSGGDTQYF.